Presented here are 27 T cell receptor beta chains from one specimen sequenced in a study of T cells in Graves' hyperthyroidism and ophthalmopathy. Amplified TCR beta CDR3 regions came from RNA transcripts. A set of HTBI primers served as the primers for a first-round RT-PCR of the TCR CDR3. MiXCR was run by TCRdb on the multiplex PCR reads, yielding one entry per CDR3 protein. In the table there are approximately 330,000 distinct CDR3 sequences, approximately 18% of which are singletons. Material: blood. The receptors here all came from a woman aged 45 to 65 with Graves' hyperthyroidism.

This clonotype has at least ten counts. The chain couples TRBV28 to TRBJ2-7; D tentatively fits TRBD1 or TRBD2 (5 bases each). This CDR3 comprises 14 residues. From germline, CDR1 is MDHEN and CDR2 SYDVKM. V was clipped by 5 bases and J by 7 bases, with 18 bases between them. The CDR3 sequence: CASSPGTAVVEQYF. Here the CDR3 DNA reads TGTGCCAGCAGTCCCGGGACGGCGGTTGTAGAGCAGTACTTC.

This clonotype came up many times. CDR3 bases: TGTGCCTCCAAATACGGGGACCCCCCCTACGAGCAGTACTTC. Translated: CASKYGDPPYEQYF. The chain couples TRBV28 to TRBJ2-7; either TRBD1 or TRBD2 may supply D (5 bases each). There are 14 residues in the CDR3. Trimming cost V 11 bases and J 2 bases, with 19 bases left between them. Germline CDR1 MDHEN, CDR2 SYDVKM.

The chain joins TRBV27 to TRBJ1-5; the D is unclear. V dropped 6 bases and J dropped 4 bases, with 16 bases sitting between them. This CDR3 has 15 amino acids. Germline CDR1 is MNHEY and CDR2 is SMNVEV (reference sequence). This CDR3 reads CASRGFYAENQPQHF. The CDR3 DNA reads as TGTGCCAGCAGGGGGTTCTACGCCGAAAATCAGCCCCAGCATTTT.

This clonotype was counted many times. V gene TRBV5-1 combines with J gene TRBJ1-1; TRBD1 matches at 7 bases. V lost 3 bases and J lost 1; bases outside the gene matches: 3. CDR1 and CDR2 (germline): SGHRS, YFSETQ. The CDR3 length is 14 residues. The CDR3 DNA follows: TGCGCCAGCAGCTGGGGGACAGAGAACACTGAAGCTTTCTTT. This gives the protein CASSWGTENTEAFF.

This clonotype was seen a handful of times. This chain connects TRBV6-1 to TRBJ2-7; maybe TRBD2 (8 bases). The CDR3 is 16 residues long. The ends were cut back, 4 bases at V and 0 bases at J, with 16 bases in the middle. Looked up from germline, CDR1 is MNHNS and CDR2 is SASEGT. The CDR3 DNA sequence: TGTGCCAGCAGTGCCTCGGGGGGGGACAGCTCCTACGAGCAGTACTTC. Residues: CASSASGGDSSYEQYF.

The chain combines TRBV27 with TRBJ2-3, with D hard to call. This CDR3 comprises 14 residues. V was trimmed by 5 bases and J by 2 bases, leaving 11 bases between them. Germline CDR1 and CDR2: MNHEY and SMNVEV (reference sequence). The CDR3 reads CASSVDPYTDTQYF. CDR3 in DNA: TGTGCCAGCAGTGTCGATCCGTACACAGATACGCAGTATTTT.

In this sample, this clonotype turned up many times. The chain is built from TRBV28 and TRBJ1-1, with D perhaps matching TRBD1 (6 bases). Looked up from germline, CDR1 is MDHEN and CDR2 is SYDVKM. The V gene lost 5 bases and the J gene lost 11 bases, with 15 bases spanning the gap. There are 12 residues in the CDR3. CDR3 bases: TGTGCCAGCAGTCTACCGGGACAAAAGGCTTTCTTT. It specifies CASSLPGQKAFF.

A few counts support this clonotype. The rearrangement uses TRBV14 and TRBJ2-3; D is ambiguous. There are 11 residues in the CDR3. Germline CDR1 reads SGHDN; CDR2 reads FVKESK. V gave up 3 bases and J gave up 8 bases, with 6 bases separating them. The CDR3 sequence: CASSHSGTQYF. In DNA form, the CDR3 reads TGTGCCAGCAGCCACTCGGGTACGCAGTATTTT.

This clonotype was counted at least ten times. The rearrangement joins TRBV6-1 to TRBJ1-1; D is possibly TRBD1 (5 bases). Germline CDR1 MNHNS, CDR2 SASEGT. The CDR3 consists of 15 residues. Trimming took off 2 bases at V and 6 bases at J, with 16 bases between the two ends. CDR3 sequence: CASSEMGDPKPEAFF. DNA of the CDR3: TGTGCCAGCAGTGAAATGGGGGATCCCAAGCCTGAAGCTTTCTTT.

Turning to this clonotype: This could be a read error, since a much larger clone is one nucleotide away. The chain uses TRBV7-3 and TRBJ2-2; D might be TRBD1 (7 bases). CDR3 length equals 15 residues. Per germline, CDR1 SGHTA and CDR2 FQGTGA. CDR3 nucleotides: TGTGCCAGCAGCTCTCGACAGGGAGCCACCGGGGGGCTGTTTTTT. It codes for CASSSRQGATGGLFF.

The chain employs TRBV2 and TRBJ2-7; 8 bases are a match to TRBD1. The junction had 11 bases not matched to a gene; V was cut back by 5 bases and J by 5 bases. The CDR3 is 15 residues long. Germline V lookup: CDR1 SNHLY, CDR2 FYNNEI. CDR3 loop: CASSPDRERPHEQYF. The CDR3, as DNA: TGTGCCAGCAGTCCGGACAGGGAACGACCCCACGAGCAGTACTTC.

The CDR3 sequence: CAGGSGPFPGLLFF. The CDR3 DNA reads as TGTGCCGGGGGGAGCGGCCCTTTCCCCGGGTTGCTGTTTTTT. This chain connects TRBV6-1 to TRBJ2-2; the D gene is possibly TRBD2 (6 bases). There are 14 residues in the CDR3. Germline-derived CDR1 and CDR2 are MNHNS and SASEGT. V lost 11 bases and J lost 13, with 26 bases in between.

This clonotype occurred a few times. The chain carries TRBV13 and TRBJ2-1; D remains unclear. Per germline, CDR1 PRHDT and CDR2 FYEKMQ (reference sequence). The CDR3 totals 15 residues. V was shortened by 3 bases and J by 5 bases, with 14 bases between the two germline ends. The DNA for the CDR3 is TGTGCCAGCAGCTTCCCGTCGAGTCGGGACAATGAGCAGTTCTTC. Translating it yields CASSFPSSRDNEQFF.

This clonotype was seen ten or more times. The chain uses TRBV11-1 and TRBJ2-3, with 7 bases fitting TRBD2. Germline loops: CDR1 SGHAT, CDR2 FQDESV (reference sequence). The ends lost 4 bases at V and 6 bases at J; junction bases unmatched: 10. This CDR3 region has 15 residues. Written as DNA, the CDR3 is TGTGCCAGCAGCTCCCGTACTAGCGCCCAGGATACGCAGTATTTT. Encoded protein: CASSSRTSAQDTQYF.

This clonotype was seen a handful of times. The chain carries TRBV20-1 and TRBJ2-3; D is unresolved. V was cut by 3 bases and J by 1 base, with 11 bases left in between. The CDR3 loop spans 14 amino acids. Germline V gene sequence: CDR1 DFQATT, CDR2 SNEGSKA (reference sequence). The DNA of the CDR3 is TGCAGTGCTAGGCTTGATGGGGGCACAGATACGCAGTATTTT. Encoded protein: CSARLDGGTDTQYF.

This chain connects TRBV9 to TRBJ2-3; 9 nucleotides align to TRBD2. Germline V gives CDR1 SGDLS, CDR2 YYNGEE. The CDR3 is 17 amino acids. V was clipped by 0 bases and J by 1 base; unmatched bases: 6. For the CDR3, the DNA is TGTGCCAGCAGCGTAGCTCCTTTAGCGGGGGGCACAGATACGCAGTATTTT. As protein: CASSVAPLAGGTDTQYF.

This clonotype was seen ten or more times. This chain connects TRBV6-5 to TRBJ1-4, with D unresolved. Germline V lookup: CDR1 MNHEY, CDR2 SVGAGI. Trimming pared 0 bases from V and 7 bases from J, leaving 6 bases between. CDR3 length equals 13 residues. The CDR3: CASSYSPGEKLFF. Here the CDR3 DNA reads TGTGCCAGCAGTTACTCGCCAGGTGAAAAACTGTTTTTT.

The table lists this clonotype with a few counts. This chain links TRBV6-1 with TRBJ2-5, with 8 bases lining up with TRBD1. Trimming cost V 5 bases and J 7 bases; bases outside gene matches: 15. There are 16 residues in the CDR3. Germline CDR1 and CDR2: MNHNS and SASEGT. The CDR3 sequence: CASSTYDRGPWTTQYF. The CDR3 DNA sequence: TGTGCCAGCAGTACTTATGACAGGGGCCCTTGGACGACCCAGTACTTC.

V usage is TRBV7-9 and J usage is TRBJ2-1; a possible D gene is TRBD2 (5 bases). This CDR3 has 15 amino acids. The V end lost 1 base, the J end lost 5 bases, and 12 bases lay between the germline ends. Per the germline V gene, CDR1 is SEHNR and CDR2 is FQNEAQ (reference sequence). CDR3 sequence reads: CASSLELRENNEQFF. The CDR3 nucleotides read TGTGCCAGCAGCTTAGAATTAAGGGAGAACAATGAGCAGTTCTTC.

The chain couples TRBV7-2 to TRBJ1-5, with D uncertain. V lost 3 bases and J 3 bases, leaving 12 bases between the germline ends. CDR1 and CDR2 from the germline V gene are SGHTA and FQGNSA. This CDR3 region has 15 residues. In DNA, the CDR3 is TGTGCCAGCAGCTTCGTCGAGGCAGACAATCAGCCCCAGCATTTT. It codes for CASSFVEADNQPQHF.

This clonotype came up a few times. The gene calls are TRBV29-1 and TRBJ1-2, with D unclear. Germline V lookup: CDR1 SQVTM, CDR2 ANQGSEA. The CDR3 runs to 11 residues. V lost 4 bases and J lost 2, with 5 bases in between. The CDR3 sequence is CSVGGNYGYTF. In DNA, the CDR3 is TGCAGCGTTGGCGGGAACTATGGCTACACCTTC.

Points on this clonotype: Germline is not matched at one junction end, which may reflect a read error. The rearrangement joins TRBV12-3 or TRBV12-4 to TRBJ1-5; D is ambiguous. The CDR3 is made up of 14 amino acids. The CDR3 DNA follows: TGTACCAGCAGTTTAGGATATAGCAATCAGCCCCAGCATTTT. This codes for CTSSLGYSNQPQHF.

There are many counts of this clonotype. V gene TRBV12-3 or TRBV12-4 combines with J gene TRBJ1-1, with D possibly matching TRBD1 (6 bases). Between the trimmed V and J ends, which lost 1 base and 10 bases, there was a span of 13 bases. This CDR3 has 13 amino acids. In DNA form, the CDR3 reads TGTGCCAGCAGTTTAGGTTTAGGGGGGCTAGCTTTCTTT. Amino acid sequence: CASSLGLGGLAFF.

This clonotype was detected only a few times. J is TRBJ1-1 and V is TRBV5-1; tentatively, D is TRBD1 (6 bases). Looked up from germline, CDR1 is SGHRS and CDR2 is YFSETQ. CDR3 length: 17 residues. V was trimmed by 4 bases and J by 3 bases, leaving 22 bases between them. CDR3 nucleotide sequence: TGCGCCAGCAGCCCATCACCGGGACGCTCAGGGGACACTGAAGCTTTCTTT. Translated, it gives CASSPSPGRSGDTEAFF.

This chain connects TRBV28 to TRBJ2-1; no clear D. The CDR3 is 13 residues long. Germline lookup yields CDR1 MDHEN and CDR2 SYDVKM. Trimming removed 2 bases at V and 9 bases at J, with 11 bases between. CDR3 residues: CASSLPMKSEQFF. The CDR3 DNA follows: TGTGCCAGCAGTTTACCCATGAAGAGTGAGCAGTTCTTC.

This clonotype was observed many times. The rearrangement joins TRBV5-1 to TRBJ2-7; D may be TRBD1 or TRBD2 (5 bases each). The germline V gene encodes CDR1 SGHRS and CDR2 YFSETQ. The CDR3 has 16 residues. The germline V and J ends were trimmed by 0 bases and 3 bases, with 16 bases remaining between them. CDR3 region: CASSLASRGANYEQYF. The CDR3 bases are TGCGCCAGCAGCTTGGCCTCCCGGGGCGCAAACTACGAGCAGTACTTC.

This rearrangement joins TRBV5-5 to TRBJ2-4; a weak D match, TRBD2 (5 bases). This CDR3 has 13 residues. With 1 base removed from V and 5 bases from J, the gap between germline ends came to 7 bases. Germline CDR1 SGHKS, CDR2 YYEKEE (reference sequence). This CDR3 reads CASSLNGENIQYF. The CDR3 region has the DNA TGTGCCAGCAGCTTGAACGGGGAAAACATTCAGTACTTC.